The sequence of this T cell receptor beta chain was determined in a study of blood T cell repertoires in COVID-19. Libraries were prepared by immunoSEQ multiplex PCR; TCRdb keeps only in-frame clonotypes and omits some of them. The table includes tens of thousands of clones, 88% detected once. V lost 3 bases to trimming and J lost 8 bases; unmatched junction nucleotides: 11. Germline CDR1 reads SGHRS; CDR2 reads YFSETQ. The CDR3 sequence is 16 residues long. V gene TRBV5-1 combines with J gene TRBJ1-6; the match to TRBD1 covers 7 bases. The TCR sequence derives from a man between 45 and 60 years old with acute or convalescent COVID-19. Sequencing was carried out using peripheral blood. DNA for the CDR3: TGCGCCAGCAGCTGGGGGGACAGTTTTGGTCATTCACCCCTCCACTTT. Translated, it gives CASSWGDSFGHSPLHF.